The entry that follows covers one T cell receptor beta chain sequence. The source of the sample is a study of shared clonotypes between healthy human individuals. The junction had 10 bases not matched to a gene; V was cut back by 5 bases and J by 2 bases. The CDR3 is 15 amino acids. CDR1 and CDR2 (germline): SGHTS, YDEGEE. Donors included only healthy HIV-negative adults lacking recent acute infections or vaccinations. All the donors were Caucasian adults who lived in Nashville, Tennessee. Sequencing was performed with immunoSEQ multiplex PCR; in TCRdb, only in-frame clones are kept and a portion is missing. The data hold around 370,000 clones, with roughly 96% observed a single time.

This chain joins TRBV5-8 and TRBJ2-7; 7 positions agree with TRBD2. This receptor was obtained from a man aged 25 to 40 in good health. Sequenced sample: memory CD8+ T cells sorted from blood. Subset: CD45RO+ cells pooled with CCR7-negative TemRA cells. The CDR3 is CASSHGTLAAYEQYF. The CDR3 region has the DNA TGTGCCAGCAGTCATGGAACCCTAGCGGCCTACGAGCAGTACTTC. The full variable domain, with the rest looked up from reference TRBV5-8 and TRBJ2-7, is EAGVTQSPTHLIKTRGQQATLRCSPISGHTSVYWYQQALGLGLQFLLWYDEGEERNRGNFPPRFSGRQFPNYSSELNVNALELEDSALYLCASSHGTLAAYEQYFGPGTRLTVT.